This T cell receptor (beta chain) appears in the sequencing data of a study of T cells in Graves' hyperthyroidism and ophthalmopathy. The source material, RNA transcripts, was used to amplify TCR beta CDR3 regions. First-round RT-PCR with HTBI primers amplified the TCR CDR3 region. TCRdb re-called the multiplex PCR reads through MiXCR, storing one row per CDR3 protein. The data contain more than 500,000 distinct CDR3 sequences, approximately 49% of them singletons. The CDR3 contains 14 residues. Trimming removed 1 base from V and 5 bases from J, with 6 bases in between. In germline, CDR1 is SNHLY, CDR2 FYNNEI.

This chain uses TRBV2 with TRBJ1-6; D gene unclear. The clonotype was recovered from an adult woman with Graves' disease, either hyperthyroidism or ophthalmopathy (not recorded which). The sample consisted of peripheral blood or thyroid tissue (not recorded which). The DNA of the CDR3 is TGTGCCAGCAGTGAAGTGTCTCATAATTCACCCCTCCACTTT. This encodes CASSEVSHNSPLHF.